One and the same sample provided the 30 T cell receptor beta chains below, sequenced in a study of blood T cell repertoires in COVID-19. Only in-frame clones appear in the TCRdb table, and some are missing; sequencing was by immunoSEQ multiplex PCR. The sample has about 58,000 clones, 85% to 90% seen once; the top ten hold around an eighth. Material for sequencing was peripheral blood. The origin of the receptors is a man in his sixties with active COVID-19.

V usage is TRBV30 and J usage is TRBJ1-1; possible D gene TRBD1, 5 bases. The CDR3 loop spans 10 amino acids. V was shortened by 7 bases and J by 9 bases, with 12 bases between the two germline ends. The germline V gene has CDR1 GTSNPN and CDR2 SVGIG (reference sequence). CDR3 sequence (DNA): TGTGCCTCCATAGGGGTGAAAGCTTTCTTT. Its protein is CASIGVKAFF.

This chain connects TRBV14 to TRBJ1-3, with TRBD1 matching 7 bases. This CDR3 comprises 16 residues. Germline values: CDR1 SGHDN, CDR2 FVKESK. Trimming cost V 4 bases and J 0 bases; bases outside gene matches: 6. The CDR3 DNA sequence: TGTGCCAGCAGCCCCCTGACAGGGATCTCTGGAAACACCATATATTTT. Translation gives CASSPLTGISGNTIYF.

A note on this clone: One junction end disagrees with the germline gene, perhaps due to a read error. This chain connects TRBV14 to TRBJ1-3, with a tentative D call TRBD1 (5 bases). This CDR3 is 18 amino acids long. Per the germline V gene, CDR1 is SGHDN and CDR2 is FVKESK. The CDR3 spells CVSSQDRTWGISGNTIYF. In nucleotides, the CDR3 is TGTGTCAGCAGCCAAGATAGGACGTGGGGCATCTCTGGAAACACCATATATTTT.

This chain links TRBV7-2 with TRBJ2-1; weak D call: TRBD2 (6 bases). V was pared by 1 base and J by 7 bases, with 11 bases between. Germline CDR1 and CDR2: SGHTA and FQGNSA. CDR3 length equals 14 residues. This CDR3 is CASSLVSGKNEQFF. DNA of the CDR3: TGTGCCAGCAGCTTAGTTAGCGGCAAGAATGAGCAGTTCTTC.

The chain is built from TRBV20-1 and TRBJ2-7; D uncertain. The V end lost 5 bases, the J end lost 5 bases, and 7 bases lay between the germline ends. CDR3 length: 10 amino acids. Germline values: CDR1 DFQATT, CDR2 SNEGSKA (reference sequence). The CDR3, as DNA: TGCAGTGCTCGCCGGGACGAGCAGTACTTC. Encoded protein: CSARRDEQYF.

Here the CDR3 reads CASSRYSGTDTQYF. Here the CDR3 DNA reads TGCGCCAGCAGCCGGTATAGTGGCACAGATACGCAGTATTTT. The chain combines TRBV5-1 with TRBJ2-3; D not resolved. V shed 4 bases and J shed 1 base, with 10 bases lying between them. Germline V lookup: CDR1 SGHRS, CDR2 YFSETQ. This CDR3 comprises 14 residues. The complete variable domain, with remaining parts taken from reference TRBV5-1 and TRBJ2-3, reads KAGVTQTPRYLIKTRGQQVTLSCSPISGHRSVSWYQQTPGQGLQFLFEYFSETQRNKGNFPGRFSGRQFSNSRSEMNVSTLELGDSALYLCASSRYSGTDTQYFGPGTRLTVL.

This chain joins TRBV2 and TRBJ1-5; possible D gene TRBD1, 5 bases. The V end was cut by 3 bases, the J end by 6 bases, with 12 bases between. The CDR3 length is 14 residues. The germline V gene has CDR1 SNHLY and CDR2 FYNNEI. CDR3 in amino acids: CASSEGRVGQPQHF. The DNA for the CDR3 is TGTGCCAGCAGTGAGGGCAGGGTGGGTCAGCCCCAGCATTTT.

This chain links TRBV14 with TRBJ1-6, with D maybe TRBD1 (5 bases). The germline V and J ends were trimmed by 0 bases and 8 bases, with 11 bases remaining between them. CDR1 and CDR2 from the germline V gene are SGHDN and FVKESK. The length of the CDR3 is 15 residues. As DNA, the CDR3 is TGTGCCAGCAGCCAAGATCTACAAGGGGATTCACCCCTCCACTTT. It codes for CASSQDLQGDSPLHF.

The CDR3 nucleotides are TGTGCCAGCAGCTTGGGTCCAGCAGGGGAATACTTC. It translates to CASSLGPAGEYF. The chain combines TRBV5-6 with TRBJ2-7; D perhaps matches TRBD1 (6 bases). Germline assignment: CDR1 SGHDT and CDR2 YYEEEE. The V end was cut by 0 bases, the J end by 13 bases, with 14 bases between. The CDR3 totals 12 residues.

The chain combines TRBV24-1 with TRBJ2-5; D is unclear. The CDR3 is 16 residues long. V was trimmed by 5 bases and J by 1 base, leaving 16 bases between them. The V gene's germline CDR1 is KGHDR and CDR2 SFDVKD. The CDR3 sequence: CATSANQNRVQETQYF. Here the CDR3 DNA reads TGTGCCACCAGTGCGAACCAGAACAGAGTCCAAGAGACCCAGTACTTC.

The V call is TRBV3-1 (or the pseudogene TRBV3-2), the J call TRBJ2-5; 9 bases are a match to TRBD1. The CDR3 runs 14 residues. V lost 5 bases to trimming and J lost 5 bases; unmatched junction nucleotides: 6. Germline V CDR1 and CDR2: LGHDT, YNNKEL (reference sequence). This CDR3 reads CASSTRQGGETQYF. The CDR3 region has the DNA TGTGCCAGCAGCACCCGACAGGGGGGGGAGACCCAGTACTTC.

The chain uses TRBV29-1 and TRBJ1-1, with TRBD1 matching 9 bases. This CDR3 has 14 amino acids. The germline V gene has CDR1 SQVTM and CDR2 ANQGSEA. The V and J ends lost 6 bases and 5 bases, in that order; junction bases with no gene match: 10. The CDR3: CSVGDRTGVTEAFF. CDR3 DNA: TGCAGCGTCGGAGATAGGACAGGGGTGACTGAAGCTTTCTTT. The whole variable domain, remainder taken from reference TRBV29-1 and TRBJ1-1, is SAVISQKPSRDICQRGTSLTIQCQVDSQVTMMFWYRQQPGQSLTLIATANQGSEATYESGFVIDKFPISRPNLTFSTLTVSNMSPEDSSIYLCSVGDRTGVTEAFFGQGTRLTVV.

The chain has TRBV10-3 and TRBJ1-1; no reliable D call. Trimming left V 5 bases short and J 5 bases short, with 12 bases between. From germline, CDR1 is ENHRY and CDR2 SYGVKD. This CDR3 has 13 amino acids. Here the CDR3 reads CAISFDRRTEAFF. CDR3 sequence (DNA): TGTGCCATCAGTTTTGACCGGAGGACTGAAGCTTTCTTT.

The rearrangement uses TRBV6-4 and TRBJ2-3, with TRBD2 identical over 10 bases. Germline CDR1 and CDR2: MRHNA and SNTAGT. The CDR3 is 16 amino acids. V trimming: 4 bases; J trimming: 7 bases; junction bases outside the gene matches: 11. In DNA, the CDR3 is TGTGCCAGCAGTGTGTCCATAGCGGGGGGTCCATATACGCAGTATTTT. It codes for CASSVSIAGGPYTQYF.

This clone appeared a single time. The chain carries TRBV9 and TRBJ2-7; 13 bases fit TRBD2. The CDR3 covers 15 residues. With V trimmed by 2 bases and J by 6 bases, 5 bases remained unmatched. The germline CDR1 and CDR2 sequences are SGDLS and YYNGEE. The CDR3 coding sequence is TGTGCCAGCAGCGTCCGGACTAGCGGGAGTCGCGAGCAGTACTTC. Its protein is CASSVRTSGSREQYF.

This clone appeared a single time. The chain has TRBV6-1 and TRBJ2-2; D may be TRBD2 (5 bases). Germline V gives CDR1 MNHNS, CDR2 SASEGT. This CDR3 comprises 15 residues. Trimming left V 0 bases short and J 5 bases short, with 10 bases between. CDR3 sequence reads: CASSEALTGTGELFF. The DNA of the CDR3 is TGTGCCAGCAGTGAAGCGCTTACGGGGACCGGGGAGCTGTTTTTT.

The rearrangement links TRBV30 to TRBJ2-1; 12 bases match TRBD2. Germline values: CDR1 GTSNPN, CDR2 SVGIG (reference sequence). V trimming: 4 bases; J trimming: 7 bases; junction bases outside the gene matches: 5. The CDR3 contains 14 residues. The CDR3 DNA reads TGTGCCTGGAATCCCGGGACTAGCGGGAATGAGCAGTTCTTC. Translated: CAWNPGTSGNEQFF.

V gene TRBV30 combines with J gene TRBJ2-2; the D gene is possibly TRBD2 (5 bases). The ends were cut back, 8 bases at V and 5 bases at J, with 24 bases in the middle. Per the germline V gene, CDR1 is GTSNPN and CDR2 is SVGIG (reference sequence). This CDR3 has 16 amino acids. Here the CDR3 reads CAGHRSVGVETGELFF. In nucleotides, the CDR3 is TGTGCCGGCCACCGAAGTGTCGGGGTCGAAACCGGGGAGCTGTTTTTT.

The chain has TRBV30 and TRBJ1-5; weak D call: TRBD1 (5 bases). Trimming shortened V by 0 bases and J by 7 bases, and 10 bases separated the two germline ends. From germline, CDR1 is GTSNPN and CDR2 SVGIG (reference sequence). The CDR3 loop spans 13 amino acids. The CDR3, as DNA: TGTGCCTGGAGTGTCGGGGGGAAACAGCCCCAGCATTTT. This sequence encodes CAWSVGGKQPQHF.

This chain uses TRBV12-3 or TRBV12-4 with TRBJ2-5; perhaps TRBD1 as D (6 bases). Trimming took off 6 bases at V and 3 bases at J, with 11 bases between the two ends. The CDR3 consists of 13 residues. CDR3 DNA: TGTGCCAGCAGCCGGACAGTAAAAGAGACCCAGTACTTC. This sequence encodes CASSRTVKETQYF.

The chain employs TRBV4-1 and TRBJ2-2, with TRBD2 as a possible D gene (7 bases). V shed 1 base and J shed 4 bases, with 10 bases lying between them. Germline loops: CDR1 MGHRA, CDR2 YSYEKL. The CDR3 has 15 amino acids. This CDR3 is CASSQVGGRTGELFF. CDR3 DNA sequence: TGCGCCAGCAGCCAAGTCGGGGGGCGCACCGGGGAGCTGTTTTTT.

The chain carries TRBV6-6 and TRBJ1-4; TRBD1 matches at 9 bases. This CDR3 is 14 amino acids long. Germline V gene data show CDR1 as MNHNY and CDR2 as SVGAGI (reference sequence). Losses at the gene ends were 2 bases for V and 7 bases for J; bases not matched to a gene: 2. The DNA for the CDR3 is TGTGCCAGCAGTTACGGGACAGGGAGTGAAAAACTGTTTTTT. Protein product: CASSYGTGSEKLFF.

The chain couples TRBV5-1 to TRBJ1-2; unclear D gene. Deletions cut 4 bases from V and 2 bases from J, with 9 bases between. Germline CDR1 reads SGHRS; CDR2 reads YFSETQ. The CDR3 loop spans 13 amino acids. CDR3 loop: CASSAQRNYGYTF. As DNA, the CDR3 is TGCGCCAGCAGCGCACAGAGAAACTATGGCTACACCTTC. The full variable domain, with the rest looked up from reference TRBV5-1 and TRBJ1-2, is KAGVTQTPRYLIKTRGQQVTLSCSPISGHRSVSWYQQTPGQGLQFLFEYFSETQRNKGNFPGRFSGRQFSNSRSEMNVSTLELGDSALYLCASSAQRNYGYTFGSGTRLTVV.

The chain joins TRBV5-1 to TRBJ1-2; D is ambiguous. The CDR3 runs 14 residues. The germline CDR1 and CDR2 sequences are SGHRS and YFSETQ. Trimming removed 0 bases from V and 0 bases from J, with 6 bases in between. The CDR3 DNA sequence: TGCGCCAGCAGCTTGGACAGACCTAACTATGGCTACACCTTC. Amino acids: CASSLDRPNYGYTF.

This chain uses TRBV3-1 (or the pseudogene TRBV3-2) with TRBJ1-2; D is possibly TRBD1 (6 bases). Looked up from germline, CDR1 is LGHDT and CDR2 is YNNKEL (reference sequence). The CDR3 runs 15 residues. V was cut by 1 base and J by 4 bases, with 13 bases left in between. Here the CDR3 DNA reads TGTGCCAGCAGCCAAGTCCCAGGACAGTCCTATGGCTACACCTTC. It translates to CASSQVPGQSYGYTF.

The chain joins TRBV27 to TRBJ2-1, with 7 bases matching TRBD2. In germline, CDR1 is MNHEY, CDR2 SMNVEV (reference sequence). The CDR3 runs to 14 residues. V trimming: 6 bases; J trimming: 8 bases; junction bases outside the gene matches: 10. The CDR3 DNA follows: TGTGCCAGCAGGAGGACTAGGCTTGGCGATGAGCAGTTCTTC. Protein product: CASRRTRLGDEQFF.

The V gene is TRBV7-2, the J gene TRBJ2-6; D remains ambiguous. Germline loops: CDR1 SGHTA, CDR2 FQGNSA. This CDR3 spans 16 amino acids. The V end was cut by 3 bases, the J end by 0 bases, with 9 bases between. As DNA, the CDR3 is TGTGCCAGCAGCTTGTCGACTCTCTCTGGGGCCAACGTCCTGACTTTC. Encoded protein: CASSLSTLSGANVLTF. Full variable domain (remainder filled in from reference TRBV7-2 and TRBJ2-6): GAGVSQSPSNKVTEKGKDVELRCDPISGHTALYWYRQSLGQGLEFLIYFQGNSAPDKSGLPSDRFSAERTGGSVSTLTIQRTQQEDSAVYLCASSLSTLSGANVLTFGAGSRLTVL.

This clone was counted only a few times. The CDR3 reads CATSDSPKGAQETQYF. The CDR3 nucleotides are TGTGCCACCAGTGATTCGCCGAAGGGGGCCCAAGAGACCCAGTACTTC. The chain combines TRBV24-1 with TRBJ2-5, with 7 bases fitting TRBD1. The CDR3 contains 16 residues. After removal of 2 bases from V and 1 base from J, the junction contained 6 bases not matched to a gene. Germline CDR1 is KGHDR and CDR2 is SFDVKD.

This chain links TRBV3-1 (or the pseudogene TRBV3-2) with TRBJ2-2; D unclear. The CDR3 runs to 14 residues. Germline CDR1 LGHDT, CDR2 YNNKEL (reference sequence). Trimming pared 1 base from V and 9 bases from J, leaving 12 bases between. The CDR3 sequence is CASSQGLEVRELFF. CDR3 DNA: TGTGCCAGCAGCCAAGGGTTAGAGGTGAGGGAGCTGTTTTTT.

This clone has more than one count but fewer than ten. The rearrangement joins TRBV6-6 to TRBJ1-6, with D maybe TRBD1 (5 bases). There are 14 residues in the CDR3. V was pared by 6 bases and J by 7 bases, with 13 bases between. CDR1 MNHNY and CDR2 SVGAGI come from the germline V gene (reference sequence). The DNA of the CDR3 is TGTGCCAGCAGGGCCCCGGGGGGGAATTCACCCCTCCACTTT. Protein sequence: CASRAPGGNSPLHF.